These T cell receptor beta chains were read from a single sample in a study of T-cell reconstitution after alpha-beta-depleted transplantation in children. TCRdb reprocessed the PCR reads via MiXCR and lists one record per CDR3 protein. The table lists hundreds of thousands of distinct CDR3 sequences, 15% to 20% of them singletons, with approximately 1% in the top ten. The sample consisted of PBMCs from the stem cell graft donor, taken from the stem cell graft. The receptors originated from a human donor who donated a stem cell graft to a child with acute myeloid leukemia. Both conserved end residues are part of each CDR3. D genes are given only for firm matches. Not every row has a clone size; where given, it reads once, few, many or a size class.

CDR3 DNA: TGCAGTGCTAGGATAGGAGGCGGGGGTCGAGATACGCAGTATTTT
CDR3 protein: CSARIGGGGRDTQYF
V gene: TRBV20-1
J gene: TRBJ2-3
D gene: TRBD2
clone size: many
CDR3 length: 15

CDR3 DNA: TGTGCCAGCAGTTTCGGGGGGCAGGGGGCCAATCAGCCCCAGCATTTT
CDR3 protein: CASSFGGQGANQPQHF
V gene: TRBV12-3/TRBV12-4
J gene: TRBJ1-5
D gene: TRBD1
clone size: NA
CDR3 length: 16

CDR3 DNA: TGCTGTGCTAGAGGCCAGGGGGGTATAGGGGTCGGGACCCAGTACTTC
CDR3 protein: CCARGQGGIGVGTQYF
V gene: TRBV20-1
J gene: TRBJ2-5
D gene: NA
clone size: NA
CDR3 length: 16

CDR3 DNA: TGTGCCAGCAGCTCCCCTACGGGGAACACTGAAGCTTTCTTT
CDR3 protein: CASSSPTGNTEAFF
V gene: TRBV7-2
J gene: TRBJ1-1
D gene: NA
clone size: NA
CDR3 length: 14

CDR3 DNA: TGCAGCGCGGGACAGGCGAACTCCTACGAGCAGTACTTC
CDR3 protein: CSAGQANSYEQYF
V gene: TRBV29-1
J gene: TRBJ2-7
D gene: TRBD1
clone size: NA
CDR3 length: 13

CDR3 DNA: TGTGCCAGCAGTGCAAACACAGGGCTTTTCGGCTATGGCTACACCTTC
CDR3 protein: CASSANTGLFGYGYTF
V gene: TRBV25-1
J gene: TRBJ1-2
D gene: NA
clone size: NA
CDR3 length: 16

CDR3 DNA: TGCGCCAGCAGCTTGGCGAACGCAGCCCATGGCTACACCTTC
CDR3 protein: CASSLANAAHGYTF
V gene: TRBV5-1
J gene: TRBJ1-2
D gene: NA
clone size: many
CDR3 length: 14

CDR3 DNA: TGCAGTGCTGGGGGGACCAGGGATTATAGCAATCAGCCCCAGCATTTT
CDR3 protein: CSAGGTRDYSNQPQHF
V gene: TRBV20-1
J gene: TRBJ1-5
D gene: NA
clone size: few
CDR3 length: 16

CDR3 DNA: TGCAGTGCTAGTCACGGAAATCAGCCCCAGCATTTT
CDR3 protein: CSASHGNQPQHF
V gene: TRBV20-1
J gene: TRBJ1-5
D gene: NA
clone size: many
CDR3 length: 12

CDR3 DNA: TGTGCCATCAGGGAGGGGGGCGCAGCCCAGCCCCAGCATTTT
CDR3 protein: CAIREGGAAQPQHF
V gene: TRBV10-3
J gene: TRBJ1-5
D gene: NA
clone size: NA
CDR3 length: 14

CDR3 DNA: TGTGCCAGCAGCTTAGTCCTCGGACAGGGCTATGGCTACACCTTC
CDR3 protein: CASSLVLGQGYGYTF
V gene: TRBV7-2
J gene: TRBJ1-2
D gene: TRBD1
clone size: NA
CDR3 length: 15

CDR3 DNA: TGTGCCAGCAGTTTACCCGCCGGGGGGCGTAGGAACACTGAAGCTTTCTTT
CDR3 protein: CASSLPAGGRRNTEAFF
V gene: TRBV12-3/TRBV12-4
J gene: TRBJ1-1
D gene: NA
clone size: few
CDR3 length: 17

CDR3 DNA: TGTGCCACCACAGACAGGGGGCTGGGGGACCCTGGGGCCAACGTCCTGACTTTC
CDR3 protein: CATTDRGLGDPGANVLTF
V gene: TRBV12-3/TRBV12-4
J gene: TRBJ2-6
D gene: TRBD1
clone size: few
CDR3 length: 18

CDR3 DNA: TGCAGTGCTGGACAGGGGGCAGGCGGAAACACCATATATTTT
CDR3 protein: CSAGQGAGGNTIYF
V gene: TRBV20-1
J gene: TRBJ1-3
D gene: TRBD1
clone size: many
CDR3 length: 14

CDR3 DNA: TGTGCCAGCAGCCGAGGGACAGGCCCGAACACCGGGGAGCTGTTTTTT
CDR3 protein: CASSRGTGPNTGELFF
V gene: TRBV7-6
J gene: TRBJ2-2
D gene: TRBD1
clone size: many
CDR3 length: 16